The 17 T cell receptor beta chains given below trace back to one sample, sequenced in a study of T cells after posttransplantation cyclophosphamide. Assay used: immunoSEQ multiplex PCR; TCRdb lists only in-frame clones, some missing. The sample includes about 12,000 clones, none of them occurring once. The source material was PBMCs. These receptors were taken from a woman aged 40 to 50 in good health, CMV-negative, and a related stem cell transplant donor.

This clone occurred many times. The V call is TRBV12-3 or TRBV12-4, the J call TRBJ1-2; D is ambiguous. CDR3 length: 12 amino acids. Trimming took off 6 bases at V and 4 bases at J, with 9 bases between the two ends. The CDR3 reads CASSPDFYGYTF. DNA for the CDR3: TGTGCCAGCAGCCCGGACTTCTATGGCTACACCTTC.

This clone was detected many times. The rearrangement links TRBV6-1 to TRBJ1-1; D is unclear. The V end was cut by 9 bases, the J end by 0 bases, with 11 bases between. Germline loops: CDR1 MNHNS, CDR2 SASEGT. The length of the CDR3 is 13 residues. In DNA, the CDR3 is TGTGCCAGTAACCCAGGTTTGAACACTGAAGCTTTCTTT. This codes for CASNPGLNTEAFF.

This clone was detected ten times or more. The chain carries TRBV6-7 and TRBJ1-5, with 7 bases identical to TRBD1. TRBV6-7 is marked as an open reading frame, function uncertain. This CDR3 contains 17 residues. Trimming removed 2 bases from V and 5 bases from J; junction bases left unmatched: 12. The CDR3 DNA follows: TGTGCCAGCAGTTACCCTCCCCCCGACAGGGTGGATCAGCCCCAGCATTTT. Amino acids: CASSYPPPDRVDQPQHF.

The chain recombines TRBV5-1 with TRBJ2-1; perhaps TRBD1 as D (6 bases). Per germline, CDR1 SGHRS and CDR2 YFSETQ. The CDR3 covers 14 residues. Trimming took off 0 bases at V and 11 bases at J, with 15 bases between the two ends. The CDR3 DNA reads TGCGCCAGCAGCTTGGCAGGGGATGGAAATCAGCAGTTCTTC. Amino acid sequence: CASSLAGDGNQQFF.

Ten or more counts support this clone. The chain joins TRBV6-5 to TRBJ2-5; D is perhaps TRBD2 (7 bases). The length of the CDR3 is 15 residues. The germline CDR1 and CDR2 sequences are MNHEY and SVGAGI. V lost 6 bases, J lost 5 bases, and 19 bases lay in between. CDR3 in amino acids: CASRHGAGALETQYF. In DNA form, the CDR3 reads TGTGCCAGCAGGCACGGTGCGGGGGCCTTGGAGACCCAGTACTTC.

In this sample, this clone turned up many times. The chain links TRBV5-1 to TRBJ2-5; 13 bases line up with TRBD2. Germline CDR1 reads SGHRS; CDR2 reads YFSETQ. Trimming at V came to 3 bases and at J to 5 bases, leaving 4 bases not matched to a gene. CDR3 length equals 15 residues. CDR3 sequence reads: CASSWTSGSEETQYF. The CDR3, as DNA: TGCGCCAGCAGCTGGACTAGCGGGAGTGAGGAGACCCAGTACTTC.

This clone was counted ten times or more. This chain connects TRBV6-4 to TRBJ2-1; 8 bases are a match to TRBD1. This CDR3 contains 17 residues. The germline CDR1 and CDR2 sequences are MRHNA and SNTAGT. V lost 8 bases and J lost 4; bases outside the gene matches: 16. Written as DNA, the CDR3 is TGTGCCAGCCGTCAGGGGGCGCCTATTAGGTGTTACAATGAGCAGTTCTTC. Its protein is CASRQGAPIRCYNEQFF.

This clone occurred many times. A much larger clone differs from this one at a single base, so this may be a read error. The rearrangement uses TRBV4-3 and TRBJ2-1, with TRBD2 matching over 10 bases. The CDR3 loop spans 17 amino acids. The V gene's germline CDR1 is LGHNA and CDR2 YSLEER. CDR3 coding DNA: TGCGCCAGCAGCCAAGAGGGTCCTAGCGGGGGATACAATCAGCAGTTCTTC. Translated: CASSQEGPSGGYNQQFF.

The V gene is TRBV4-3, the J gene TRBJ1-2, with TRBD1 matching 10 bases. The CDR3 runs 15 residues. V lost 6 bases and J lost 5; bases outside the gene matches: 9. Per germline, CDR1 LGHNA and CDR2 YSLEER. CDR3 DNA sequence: TGCGCCAGCAGAACGACAGGGGGCGAGAGATATGGCTACACCTTC. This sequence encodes CASRTTGGERYGYTF.

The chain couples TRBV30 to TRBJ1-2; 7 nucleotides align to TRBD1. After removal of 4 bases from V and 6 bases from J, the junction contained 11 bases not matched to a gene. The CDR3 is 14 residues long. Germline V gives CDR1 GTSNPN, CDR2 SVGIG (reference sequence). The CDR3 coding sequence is TGTGCCTGGAAAAACCGGGACAGCAATCATGGCTACACCTTC. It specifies CAWKNRDSNHGYTF.

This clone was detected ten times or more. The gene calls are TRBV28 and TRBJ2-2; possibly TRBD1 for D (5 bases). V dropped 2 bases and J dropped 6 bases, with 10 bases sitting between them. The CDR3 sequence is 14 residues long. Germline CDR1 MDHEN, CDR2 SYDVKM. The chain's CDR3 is CASSLVGAAGELFF. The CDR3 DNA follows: TGTGCCAGCAGTTTAGTAGGGGCAGCCGGGGAGCTGTTTTTT.

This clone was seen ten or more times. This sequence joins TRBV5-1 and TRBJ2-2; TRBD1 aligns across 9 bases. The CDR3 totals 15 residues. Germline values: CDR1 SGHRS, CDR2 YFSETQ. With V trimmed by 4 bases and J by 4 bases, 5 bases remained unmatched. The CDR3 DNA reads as TGCGCCAGCAGCCAGGACAGGGGTAGCACCGGGGAGCTGTTTTTT. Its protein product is CASSQDRGSTGELFF.

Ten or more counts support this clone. The CDR3 sequence: CASSSGTGGGDTGELFF. DNA of the CDR3: TGTGCCAGCAGTTCGGGGACAGGAGGGGGGGACACCGGGGAGCTGTTTTTT. The chain has TRBV12-3 or TRBV12-4 and TRBJ2-2, with D perhaps matching TRBD1 (8 bases). V lost 4 bases and J 3 bases, leaving 18 bases between the germline ends. This CDR3 contains 17 residues.

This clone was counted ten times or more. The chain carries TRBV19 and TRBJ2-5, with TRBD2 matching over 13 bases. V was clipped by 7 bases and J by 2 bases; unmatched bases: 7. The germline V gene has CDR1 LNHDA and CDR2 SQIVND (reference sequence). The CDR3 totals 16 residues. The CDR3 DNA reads TGTGCCAGTATGCCCTCGGGACTAGCGGGACAAGAGACCCAGTACTTC. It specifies CASMPSGLAGQETQYF. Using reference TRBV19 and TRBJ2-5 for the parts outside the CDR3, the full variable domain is DGGITQSPKYLFRKEGQNVTLSCEQNLNHDAMYWYRQDPGQGLRLIYYSQIVNDFQKGDIAEGYSVSREKKESFPLTVTSAQKNPTAFYLCASMPSGLAGQETQYFGPGTRLLVL.

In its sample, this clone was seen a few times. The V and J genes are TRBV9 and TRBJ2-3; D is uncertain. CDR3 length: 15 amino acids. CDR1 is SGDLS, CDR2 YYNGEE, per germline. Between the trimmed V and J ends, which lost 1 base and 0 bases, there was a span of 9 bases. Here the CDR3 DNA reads TGTGCCAGCAGCGTACTAACCAAGAGCACAGATACGCAGTATTTT. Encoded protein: CASSVLTKSTDTQYF. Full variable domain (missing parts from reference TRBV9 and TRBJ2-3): DSGVTQTPKHLITATGQRVTLRCSPRSGDLSVYWYQQSLDQGLQFLIQYYNGEERAKGNILERFSAQQFPDLHSELNLSSLELGDSALYFCASSVLTKSTDTQYFGPGTRLTVL.

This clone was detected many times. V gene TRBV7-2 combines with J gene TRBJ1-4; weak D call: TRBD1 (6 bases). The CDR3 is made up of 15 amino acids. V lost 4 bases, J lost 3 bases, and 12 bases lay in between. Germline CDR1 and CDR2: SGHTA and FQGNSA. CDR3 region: CASSWLRGPNEKLFF. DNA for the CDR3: TGTGCCAGCAGCTGGCTCAGGGGACCTAATGAAAAACTGTTTTTT. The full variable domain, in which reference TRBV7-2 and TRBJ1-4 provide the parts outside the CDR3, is GAGVSQSPSNKVTEKGKDVELRCDPISGHTALYWYRQSLGQGLEFLIYFQGNSAPDKSGLPSDRFSAERTGGSVSTLTIQRTQQEDSAVYLCASSWLRGPNEKLFFGSGTQLSVL.

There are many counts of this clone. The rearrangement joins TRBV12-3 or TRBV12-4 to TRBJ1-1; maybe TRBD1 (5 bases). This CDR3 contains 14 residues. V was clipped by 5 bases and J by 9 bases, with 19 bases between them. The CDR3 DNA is TGTGCCAGCAGTCTACATCAGCAGGGCTCGCAAGCTTTCTTT. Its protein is CASSLHQQGSQAFF.